This T cell receptor beta chain was recovered during a study of blood T cell repertoires in COVID-19. Study-wide context: The analysed material was cDNA or gDNA that came from T cells, B-cell-depleted T cells, or PBMCs.

TCRdb's copy holds only in-frame clones and misses some; the assay was immunoSEQ multiplex PCR. The sample has about 210,000 clones, about four fifths seen once. Germline V CDR1 and CDR2: SGHDT, YYEEEE. The CDR3 contains 14 residues. Deletions cut 0 bases from V and 7 bases from J, with 8 bases between. The sequenced sample consisted of peripheral blood. The V gene is TRBV5-6, the J gene TRBJ1-6; D unclear. This clonotype was sampled from a woman aged 80 or over with COVID-19, enrolled during active disease. The CDR3 region is CASSLGQKNSPLHF. In DNA form, the CDR3 reads TGTGCCAGCAGCTTGGGGCAGAAAAATTCACCCCTCCACTTT.